The 32 T cell receptor beta chains below all came from one sample that was sequenced in a study of blood T cell repertoires in COVID-19. Using immunoSEQ multiplex PCR, the repertoire was profiled, and TCRdb retains in-frame clones only, with some absent. The sample yields 300,000 or so clones, 87% seen once. The sample taken for sequencing was peripheral blood. The receptors derive from a woman aged 40-49 years who had recovered from COVID-19.

The chain joins TRBV2 to TRBJ1-1; D may be TRBD1 (5 bases). Trimming left V 6 bases short and J 10 bases short, with 18 bases between. CDR3 length: 13 residues. Germline CDR1 SNHLY, CDR2 FYNNEI. The CDR3 DNA reads TGTGCCAGCAGGCCCGCAGGGTTTCAAGTAGCTTTCTTT. Its translation is CASRPAGFQVAFF.

The chain combines TRBV14 with TRBJ1-6; no reliable D call. Trimming left V 3 bases short and J 0 bases short, with 15 bases between. In germline, CDR1 is SGHDN, CDR2 FVKESK. The CDR3 spans 18 residues. The CDR3 reads CASSHFASASSYNSPLHF. The CDR3 DNA follows: TGTGCCAGCAGCCACTTTGCGTCCGCAAGCTCCTATAATTCACCCCTCCACTTT.

The chain has TRBV18 and TRBJ1-1, with D hard to call. Germline V gene sequence: CDR1 KGHSH, CDR2 LQKENI. V lost 6 bases, J lost 5 bases, and 13 bases lay in between. This CDR3 has 13 residues. The CDR3 here is CASSPRLRTEAFF. The CDR3 bases are TGTGCCAGCTCTCCGCGGTTGAGGACTGAAGCTTTCTTT.

This chain links TRBV3-1 (or the pseudogene TRBV3-2) with TRBJ2-5; D is perhaps TRBD1 (5 bases). V shed 1 base and J shed 2 bases, with 8 bases lying between them. Germline V gene sequence: CDR1 LGHDT, CDR2 YNNKEL (reference sequence). The CDR3 sequence is 14 residues long. The DNA of the CDR3 is TGTGCCAGCAGCCAAGTGGGGCAGCAAGAGACCCAGTACTTC. Translation gives CASSQVGQQETQYF.

The chain employs TRBV2 and TRBJ1-6, with 8 bases matching TRBD1. Germline CDR1 is SNHLY and CDR2 is FYNNEI. The CDR3 covers 15 residues. Trimming cost V 2 bases and J 8 bases; bases outside gene matches: 5. This CDR3 reads CASSELGRGHSPLHF. The CDR3 DNA follows: TGTGCCAGCAGTGAATTGGGCAGGGGGCATTCACCCCTCCACTTT. The whole variable domain, remainder taken from reference TRBV2 and TRBJ1-6, is EPEVTQTPSHQVTQMGQEVILRCVPISNHLYFYWYRQILGQKVEFLVSFYNNEISEKSEIFDDQFSVERPDGSNFTLKIRSTKLEDSAMYFCASSELGRGHSPLHFGNGTRLTVT.

The chain couples TRBV7-2 to TRBJ2-7; D perhaps matches TRBD2 (6 bases). Trimming removed 5 bases from V and 6 bases from J, with 20 bases in between. Germline V gene sequence: CDR1 SGHTA, CDR2 FQGNSA. The CDR3 consists of 15 residues. The CDR3 reads CASSGYGLGGGEQYF. CDR3 nucleotides: TGTGCCAGCAGCGGGTATGGCCTGGGAGGAGGCGAGCAGTACTTC.

This clone was observed once. The chain carries TRBV9 and TRBJ2-1, with 10 bases aligning to TRBD1. Germline CDR1 and CDR2: SGDLS and YYNGEE. J lost 10 bases, V lost 3 bases, and 16 bases had no gene match. The CDR3 runs 17 residues. CDR3 loop: CASSARGVRQGAEEQFF. The CDR3 DNA is TGTGCCAGCAGCGCTCGAGGAGTGCGACAGGGGGCTGAGGAGCAGTTCTTC.

The rearrangement joins TRBV7-9 to TRBJ1-1; D ambiguous. Germline V gives CDR1 SEHNR, CDR2 FQNEAQ (reference sequence). The V and J ends lost 4 bases and 4 bases respectively, with 10 bases between them. The CDR3 consists of 13 residues. As DNA, the CDR3 is TGTGCCAGCAGCTCCGCGGGCAGCACTGAAGCTTTCTTT. Residues: CASSSAGSTEAFF. Full variable domain (missing parts from reference TRBV7-9 and TRBJ1-1): DTGVSQNPRHKITKRGQNVTFRCDPISEHNRLYWYRQTLGQGPEFLTYFQNEAQLEKSRLLSDRFSAERPKGSFSTLEIQRTEQGDSAMYLCASSSAGSTEAFFGQGTRLTVV.

This chain uses TRBV5-1 with TRBJ2-5; 7 nucleotides match TRBD2. The CDR3 loop spans 15 amino acids. The germline CDR1 and CDR2 sequences are SGHRS and YFSETQ. After removal of 4 bases from V and 4 bases from J, the junction contained 10 bases not matched to a gene. The CDR3 DNA reads TGCGCCAGCAGCCTAAGCGGGGTTAACTCAGAGACCCAGTACTTC. It is translated as CASSLSGVNSETQYF.

Only one count was recorded for this clone. V gene TRBV10-2 combines with J gene TRBJ2-7; 7 nucleotides line up with TRBD1. CDR3 length: 14 residues. Trimming took 3 bases from V and 0 from J; bases not matched to a gene: 2. Germline CDR1 is WSHSY and CDR2 is SAAADI. CDR3 nucleotide sequence: TGCGCCAGCAGTGAACAGGGGTCCTCCTACGAGCAGTACTTC. It yields the protein CASSEQGSSYEQYF.

V gene TRBV5-5 combines with J gene TRBJ2-7, with 7 bases lining up with TRBD1. The V gene's germline CDR1 is SGHKS and CDR2 YYEKEE (reference sequence). The J segment lost 4 bases and the V segment lost 3 bases, leaving 10 bases of the junction unmatched. The CDR3 has 15 residues. CDR3 protein: CASSSKTGLFYEQYF. The CDR3 DNA follows: TGTGCCAGCAGCTCCAAGACAGGGCTTTTTTACGAGCAGTACTTC.

In DNA, the CDR3 is TGCGCCAGCAGCTTGGTGGCTAGCGGGGGTCCTCCGGGAGATACGCAGTATTTT. Protein sequence: CASSLVASGGPPGDTQYF. The chain uses TRBV5-1 and TRBJ2-3, with 10 bases aligning to TRBD2. Germline CDR1 is SGHRS and CDR2 is YFSETQ. The CDR3 loop spans 18 amino acids. The junction had 12 bases not matched to a gene; V was cut back by 0 bases and J by 5 bases.

This chain joins TRBV11-1 and TRBJ1-2; D may be TRBD1 (5 bases). The ends were cut back, 5 bases at V and 5 bases at J, with 9 bases in the middle. CDR1 is SGHAT and CDR2 is FQDESV in the germline V gene (reference sequence). This CDR3 is 12 amino acids long. The CDR3 DNA reads TGTGCCAGCAGCGCTTCAGGGTATGGCTACACCTTC. Translation gives CASSASGYGYTF.

V usage is TRBV15 and J usage is TRBJ1-5, with a weak D call TRBD1 (6 bases). CDR1 and CDR2 from the germline V gene are LNHNV and YYDKDF (reference sequence). The V and J ends lost 5 bases and 4 bases respectively, with 12 bases between them. The CDR3 loop spans 14 amino acids. As DNA, the CDR3 is TGTGCCACCAGCGCTGCAAGGGGGAATCAGCCCCAGCATTTT. The encoded protein is CATSAARGNQPQHF.

V and J are TRBV13 and TRBJ1-5, with D tentatively TRBD1 (5 bases). The germline gives CDR1 PRHDT, CDR2 FYEKMQ (reference sequence). Trimming left V 3 bases short and J 7 bases short, with 13 bases between. CDR3 length: 14 residues. The CDR3 coding sequence is TGTGCCAGCAGCTTTGGAACAGGAGGGCAGCCCCAGCATTTT. Residues: CASSFGTGGQPQHF.

The chain has TRBV20-1 and TRBJ1-2; D is uncertain. Germline V gene data show CDR1 as DFQATT and CDR2 as SNEGSKA (reference sequence). V lost 3 bases and J lost 6, with 11 bases in between. This CDR3 contains 12 residues. CDR3 protein: CSASELWHGYTF. CDR3 bases: TGCAGTGCTAGTGAGCTTTGGCATGGCTACACCTTC.

A single count supports this clone. This chain links TRBV27 with TRBJ1-6, with 8 bases identical to TRBD1. Germline CDR1 is MNHEY and CDR2 is SMNVEV (reference sequence). The length of the CDR3 is 14 residues. V was clipped by 7 bases and J by 9 bases; unmatched bases: 8. CDR3 nucleotides: TGTGCCAGCAAAAGGACAGGGTTCGGTTCACCCCTCCACTTT. Its translation: CASKRTGFGSPLHF.

This sequence joins TRBV9 and TRBJ1-2, with 7 bases lining up with TRBD1. After removal of 3 bases from V and 4 bases from J, the junction contained 12 bases not matched to a gene. The CDR3 spans 16 residues. Germline V gene lookup returns CDR1 SGDLS and CDR2 YYNGEE. CDR3 coding DNA: TGTGCCAGCAGCGCCGGGACAGACACGGGGGTCTATGGCTACACCTTC. Translating it yields CASSAGTDTGVYGYTF.

This sequence joins TRBV5-1 and TRBJ2-3; TRBD1 agrees at 9 bases. After removal of 5 bases from V and 0 bases from J, the junction contained 4 bases not matched to a gene. The CDR3 contains 15 residues. Germline CDR1 is SGHRS and CDR2 is YFSETQ. The CDR3 loop is CASRDRGLSTDTQYF. The DNA for the CDR3 is TGCGCCAGCAGGGACAGGGGCCTTAGCACAGATACGCAGTATTTT.

Of note for this clone: Additional DNA sequences in this sample encode the identical CDR3. The chain combines TRBV3-1 (or the pseudogene TRBV3-2) with TRBJ1-1; TRBD1 agrees at 7 bases. From germline, CDR1 is LGHDT and CDR2 YNNKEL (reference sequence). With 1 base clipped from V and 5 bases from J, the junction kept 4 bases outside the gene matches. This CDR3 spans 14 amino acids. The CDR3 bases are TGTGCCAGCAGCCAAGTAGCAGGGGGGACTGAAGCTTTCTTT. It translates to CASSQVAGGTEAFF.

In DNA form, the CDR3 reads TGTGCCAGCGGATTTACAGGGGCCGGGGAGCTGTTTTTT. Its translation is CASGFTGAGELFF. This chain joins TRBV7-2 and TRBJ2-2, with 7 bases identical to TRBD1. This CDR3 region has 13 residues. V was clipped by 8 bases and J by 6 bases; unmatched bases: 6. Germline-derived CDR1 and CDR2 are SGHTA and FQGNSA.

The chain has TRBV13 and TRBJ2-3, with 7 bases fitting TRBD2. V lost 8 bases to trimming and J lost 6 bases; unmatched junction nucleotides: 14. The V gene's germline CDR1 is PRHDT and CDR2 FYEKMQ (reference sequence). The CDR3 totals 15 residues. CDR3 sequence reads: CASASGGPYYDTQYF. The CDR3 DNA sequence: TGTGCCAGCGCCTCGGGGGGACCTTATTACGATACGCAGTATTTT. The full variable domain, completed using reference TRBV13 and TRBJ2-3, is AAGVIQSPRHLIKEKRETATLKCYPIPRHDTVYWYQQGPGQDPQFLISFYEKMQSDKGSIPDRFSAQQFSDYHSELNMSSLELGDSALYFCASASGGPYYDTQYFGPGTRLTVL.

The sample holds one count of this clone. J is TRBJ2-5 and V is TRBV7-2; 8 bases are a match to TRBD2. Germline V gene data show CDR1 as SGHTA and CDR2 as FQGNSA. The CDR3 length is 17 residues. V shed 3 bases, J shed 0 bases, and the junction held 9 bases outside the gene matches. The CDR3 bases are TGTGCCAGCAGCTTCGGATTGGCGCGGGGGGACCAAGAGACCCAGTACTTC. Protein sequence: CASSFGLARGDQETQYF. Using reference TRBV7-2 and TRBJ2-5 for the parts outside the CDR3, the full variable domain is GAGVSQSPSNKVTEKGKDVELRCDPISGHTALYWYRQSLGQGLEFLIYFQGNSAPDKSGLPSDRFSAERTGGSVSTLTIQRTQQEDSAVYLCASSFGLARGDQETQYFGPGTRLLVL.

V usage is TRBV6-5 and J usage is TRBJ1-2, with 7 bases identical to TRBD1. V was clipped by 7 bases and J by 6 bases; unmatched bases: 14. The CDR3 covers 15 residues. Germline values: CDR1 MNHEY, CDR2 SVGAGI. In DNA, the CDR3 is TGTGCCAGCAATCCGGGACAGTCTAACGGGGATGGCTACACCTTC. Translating it yields CASNPGQSNGDGYTF.

V gene TRBV6-6 combines with J gene TRBJ1-5; 7 bases map to TRBD1. The CDR3 covers 16 residues. V lost 3 bases to trimming and J lost 4 bases; unmatched junction nucleotides: 9. Per germline, CDR1 MNHNY and CDR2 SVGAGI (reference sequence). The CDR3 nucleotides read TGTGCCAGCAGTTATCCCTACAGGGGAAGAAATCAGCCCCAGCATTTT. It encodes CASSYPYRGRNQPQHF.

This clone was detected once. V is TRBV7-8 and J is TRBJ2-6; D is perhaps TRBD2 (6 bases). The CDR3 contains 18 residues. V was cut by 5 bases and J by 0 bases, with 17 bases left in between. CDR1 and CDR2 from the germline V gene are SGHVS and FQNEAQ. CDR3 sequence: CASSKIPGLASGANVLTF. The DNA for the CDR3 is TGTGCCAGCAGCAAAATCCCGGGACTGGCCTCTGGGGCCAACGTCCTGACTTTC.

The chain employs TRBV29-1 and TRBJ1-1; a weak D match, TRBD1 (6 bases). The CDR3 has 13 amino acids. V gave up 7 bases and J gave up 1 base, with 13 bases separating them. Germline CDR1 reads SQVTM; CDR2 reads ANQGSEA. In DNA, the CDR3 is TGCAGCGGAAGGGACATACGGAACACTGAAGCTTTCTTT. This translates into CSGRDIRNTEAFF.

The chain recombines TRBV6-5 with TRBJ1-1, with 7 bases fitting TRBD1. V lost 2 bases, J lost 3 bases, and 6 bases stayed unmatched. This CDR3 region has 15 residues. The germline gives CDR1 MNHEY, CDR2 SVGAGI. CDR3 in DNA: TGTGCCAGCAGTTACGGGACAGAGGGCTACACTGAAGCTTTCTTT. This encodes CASSYGTEGYTEAFF.

The chain combines TRBV5-5 with TRBJ2-7; 10 bases match TRBD2. J was trimmed by 3 bases and V by 6 bases; bases with no gene match: 9. This CDR3 is 15 amino acids long. Looked up from germline, CDR1 is SGHKS and CDR2 is YYEKEE (reference sequence). CDR3: CASTVSGGPFYEQYF. In DNA, the CDR3 is TGTGCCAGCACCGTTAGCGGGGGGCCCTTCTACGAGCAGTACTTC.

For the CDR3, the DNA is TGTGCCAGCAGCGTAGCTCCGGGGGGGCCGAGCACAGATACGCAGTATTTT. The encoded protein is CASSVAPGGPSTDTQYF. V is TRBV9 and J is TRBJ2-3; the match to TRBD2 covers 8 bases. Germline V gene data show CDR1 as SGDLS and CDR2 as YYNGEE. CDR3 length equals 17 residues. Unmatched junction bases numbered 6, after V lost 0 bases and J lost 0 bases.

This sequence joins TRBV7-2 and TRBJ1-5; TRBD1 aligns across 7 bases. Germline V lookup: CDR1 SGHTA, CDR2 FQGNSA. The V gene end was trimmed by 5 bases and the J gene end by 7 bases; junction bases not matched to a gene: 8. There are 14 residues in the CDR3. The CDR3 sequence is CASSVQRGRQPQHF. The CDR3 DNA follows: TGTGCCAGCAGCGTACAGAGGGGGCGACAGCCCCAGCATTTT.

The chain joins TRBV29-1 to TRBJ2-7; 7 bases map to TRBD1. V was pared by 5 bases and J by 1 base, with 5 bases of the junction left unmatched. The CDR3 spans 13 residues. The germline V gene encodes CDR1 SQVTM and CDR2 ANQGSEA. CDR3 in amino acids: CSVLTGLSYEQYF. CDR3 in DNA: TGCAGCGTTCTGACAGGGTTATCCTACGAGCAGTACTTC.